These T cell receptor beta chains were read from a single sample in a study of blood T cells in healthy people across ages. TCRdb reanalysed the 5' RACE reads using MiXCR and keeps one entry per CDR3 protein. The sample has about 900,000 distinct CDR3 sequences; approximately 67% are singletons. Material for sequencing was blood. Receptor source: a man younger than 40 in good health. CDR3s include the opening cysteine and the closing phenylalanine or tryptophan. The order of the fields is V gene, CDR3 protein.

V: TRBV7-6; CDR3: CASSLGGSAADTQYF
V: TRBV7-9; CDR3: CASSKASVSEQYF
V: TRBV7-3; CDR3: CASSLTGTGDNEQFF
V: TRBV10-3; CDR3: CAISDLSGGISYNEQFF
V: TRBV14; CDR3: CASSQDLKGTVKGMQPQHF
V: TRBV20-1; CDR3: CSARVGGGAYEQYF
V: TRBV28; CDR3: CASSLFGGYGYTF
V: TRBV20-1; CDR3: CSARLSQVEAFF
V: TRBV12-3/TRBV12-4; CDR3: CASSLQQGNLWEQYF
V: TRBV4-3; CDR3: CASSQDRRGDNEQFF
V: TRBV5-1; CDR3: CASRINENEQFF
V: TRBV7-2; CDR3: CASSLSRPGELFF
V: TRBV5-1; CDR3: CASSQQQPTGELFF
V: TRBV7-2; CDR3: CASSLIRGDYEQYF
V: TRBV4-1; CDR3: CASSQGYNEQYF
V: TRBV4-2; CDR3: CASSQGHGLKETQYF
V: TRBV20-1; CDR3: CSARDLFLASTDTQYF
V: TRBV4-1; CDR3: CASSQGPTETQYF
V: TRBV7-2; CDR3: CASSGRDYEQYF
V: TRBV12-3/TRBV12-4; CDR3: CASSFGFGAAAKNIQYF
V: TRBV25-1; CDR3: CASTGLAVSTDTQYF
V: TRBV7-2; CDR3: CASSQRGVAGGQETQYF
V: TRBV29-1; CDR3: CSVELGGRTDTQYF
V: TRBV9; CDR3: CASSVVGGVTYNEQFF
V: TRBV2; CDR3: CASLGGRNYEQYF